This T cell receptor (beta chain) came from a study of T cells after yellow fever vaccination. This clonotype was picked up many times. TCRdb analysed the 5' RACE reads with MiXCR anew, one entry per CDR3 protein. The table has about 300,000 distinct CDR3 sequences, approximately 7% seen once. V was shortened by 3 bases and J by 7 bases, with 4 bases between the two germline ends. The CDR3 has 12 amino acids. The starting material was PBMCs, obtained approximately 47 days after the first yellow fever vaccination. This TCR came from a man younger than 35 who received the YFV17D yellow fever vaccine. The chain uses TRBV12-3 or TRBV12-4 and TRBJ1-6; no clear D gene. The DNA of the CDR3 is TGTGCCAGCAGTTTGGGGAATTCACCCCTCCACTTT. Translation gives CASSLGNSPLHF.